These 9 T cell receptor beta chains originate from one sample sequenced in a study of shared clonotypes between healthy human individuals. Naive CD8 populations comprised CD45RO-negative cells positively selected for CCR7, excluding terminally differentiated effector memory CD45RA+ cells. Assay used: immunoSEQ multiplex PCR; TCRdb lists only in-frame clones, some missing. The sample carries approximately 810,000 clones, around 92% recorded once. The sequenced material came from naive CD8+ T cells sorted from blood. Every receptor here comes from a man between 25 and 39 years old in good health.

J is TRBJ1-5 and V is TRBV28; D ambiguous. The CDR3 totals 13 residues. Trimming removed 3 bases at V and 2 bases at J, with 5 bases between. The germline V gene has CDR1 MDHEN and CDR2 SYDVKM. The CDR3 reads CASSLGRNQPQHF. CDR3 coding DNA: TGTGCCAGCAGTTTGGGCCGCAATCAGCCCCAGCATTTT.

This CDR3 is CASSPGYNQPQHF. The CDR3 region has the DNA TGCGCCAGCAGTCCCGGGTACAATCAGCCCCAGCATTTT. The chain employs TRBV10-2 and TRBJ1-5; D remains unclear. The V end was cut by 5 bases, the J end by 3 bases, with 8 bases between. The V gene's germline CDR1 is WSHSY and CDR2 SAAADI. This CDR3 is built from 13 residues.

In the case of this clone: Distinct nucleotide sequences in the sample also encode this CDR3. CDR3 DNA: TGTGCCAGCAGCCCCCGGCTAGCGGGGAGCACAGATACGCAGTATTTT. As protein: CASSPRLAGSTDTQYF. The rearrangement joins TRBV7-9 to TRBJ2-3; 9 bases line up with TRBD2. The CDR3 runs 16 residues. The germline V gene has CDR1 SEHNR and CDR2 FQNEAQ (reference sequence). V trimming: 5 bases; J trimming: 0 bases; junction bases outside the gene matches: 6.

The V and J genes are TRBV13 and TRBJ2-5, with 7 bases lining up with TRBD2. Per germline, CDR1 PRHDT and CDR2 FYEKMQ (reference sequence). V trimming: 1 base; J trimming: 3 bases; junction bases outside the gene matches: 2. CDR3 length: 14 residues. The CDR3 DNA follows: TGTGCCAGCAGCTTAGCCGGGGGGAAAGAGACCCAGTACTTC. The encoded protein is CASSLAGGKETQYF.

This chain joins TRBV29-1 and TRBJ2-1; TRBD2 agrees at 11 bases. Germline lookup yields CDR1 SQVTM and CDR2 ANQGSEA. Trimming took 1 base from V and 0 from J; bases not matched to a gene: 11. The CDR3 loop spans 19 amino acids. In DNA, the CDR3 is TGCAGCGTTGAAGGCCTTTGGGGACTAGCGGCCAGCTCCTACAATGAGCAGTTCTTC. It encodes CSVEGLWGLAASSYNEQFF.

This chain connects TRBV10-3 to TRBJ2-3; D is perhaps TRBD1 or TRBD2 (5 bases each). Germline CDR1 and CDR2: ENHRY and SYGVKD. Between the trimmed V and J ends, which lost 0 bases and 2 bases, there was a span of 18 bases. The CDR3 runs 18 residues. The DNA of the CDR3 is TGTGCCATCAGTGAGTCTGCTTCGGGGCCATCCTCCACAGATACGCAGTATTTT. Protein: CAISESASGPSSTDTQYF.

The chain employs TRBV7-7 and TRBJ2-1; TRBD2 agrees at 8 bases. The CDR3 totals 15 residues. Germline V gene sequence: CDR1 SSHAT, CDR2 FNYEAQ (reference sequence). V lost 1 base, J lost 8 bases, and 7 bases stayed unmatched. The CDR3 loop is CASSLGAGEGDEQFF. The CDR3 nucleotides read TGTGCCAGCAGCTTAGGAGCGGGAGAGGGTGATGAGCAGTTCTTC.

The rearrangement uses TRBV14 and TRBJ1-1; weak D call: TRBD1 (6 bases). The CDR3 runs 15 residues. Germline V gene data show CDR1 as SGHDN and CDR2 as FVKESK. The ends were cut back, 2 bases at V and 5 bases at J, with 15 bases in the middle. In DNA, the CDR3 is TGTGCCAGCAGCCAACTTCAGGCAGGGGAAACTGAAGCTTTCTTT. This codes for CASSQLQAGETEAFF.

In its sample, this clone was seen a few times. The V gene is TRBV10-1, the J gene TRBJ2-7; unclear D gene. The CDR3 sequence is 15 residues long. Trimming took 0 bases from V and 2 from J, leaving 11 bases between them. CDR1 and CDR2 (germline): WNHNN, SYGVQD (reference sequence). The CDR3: CASSESITGTYEQYF. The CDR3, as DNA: TGCGCCAGCAGTGAGTCGATTACCGGTACCTACGAGCAGTACTTC.